A single sample gave rise to the 6 T cell receptor beta chains below, sequenced in a study of shared clonotypes between healthy human individuals (dated by TCRdb to about 2020). The method behind the library was the immunoSEQ multiplex PCR assay. In its TCRdb copy, this immuneACCESS table keeps in-frame sequences only and misses some clones. Where compared with another copy, unresolved V genes explain less than half of these, and the others have no known cause. Within this sample are over a million clones, with about 96% of them counted one time only. The top ten hold about 1% of the sample. Sequenced input: naive CD4+ T cells sorted from blood. Sample cell subset or site, as interpreted from the label and publication: CD45RA+ positively selected. The receptors here all came from a man aged 30-40 years in good health.

This clone was recorded a few times. The chain uses TRBV7-9 and TRBJ2-2; D possibly corresponds to TRBD1 (5 bases). The germline V gene has CDR1 SEHNR and CDR2 FQNEAQ (reference sequence). V was pared by 2 bases and J by 3 bases, with 7 bases between. The CDR3 is made up of 14 amino acids. CDR3 loop: CASSLQGYTGELFF. CDR3 bases: TGTGCCAGCAGCTTACAGGGTTACACCGGGGAGCTGTTTTTT.

The chain has TRBV5-1 and TRBJ2-4, with a weak D call TRBD2 (6 bases). Trimming took 0 bases from V and 0 from J, leaving 13 bases between them. The CDR3 spans 17 residues. Germline V gene sequence: CDR1 SGHRS, CDR2 YFSETQ. CDR3 sequence: CASSLGGLAQAKNIQYF. The CDR3 DNA is TGCGCCAGCAGCTTGGGAGGGCTAGCGCAAGCCAAAAACATTCAGTACTTC.

Of note for this clone: The sample has other DNA sequences that encode this CDR3 too. The genes are TRBV5-6 and TRBJ2-3; 7 nucleotides line up with TRBD2. From germline, CDR1 is SGHDT and CDR2 YYEEEE. V lost 0 bases to trimming and J lost 0 bases; unmatched junction nucleotides: 4. The CDR3 covers 16 residues. CDR3 in amino acids: CASSLGLAASTDTQYF. The DNA of the CDR3 is TGTGCCAGCAGCTTGGGACTAGCTGCTAGCACAGATACGCAGTATTTT.

V is TRBV4-1 and J is TRBJ1-1; TRBD1 agrees at 7 bases. The germline V gene has CDR1 MGHRA and CDR2 YSYEKL. V shed 4 bases and J 1 base; nucleotides not matched to a gene: 6. The CDR3 loop spans 15 amino acids. CDR3 in DNA: TGCGCCAGCAGCCTACTACAGGGGCAGAACACTGAAGCTTTCTTT. It codes for CASSLLQGQNTEAFF.

The V and J genes are TRBV19 and TRBJ1-2, with 8 positions matching TRBD1. CDR3 length: 16 amino acids. J was trimmed by 4 bases and V by 5 bases; bases with no gene match: 12. Per germline, CDR1 LNHDA and CDR2 SQIVND (reference sequence). The CDR3 coding sequence is TGTGCCAGTAGTCCCATCGACAGGGGATGGAGCTATGGCTACACCTTC. Translating it yields CASSPIDRGWSYGYTF.

About this clone: Other DNA sequences in this sample translate to the same CDR3. This chain links TRBV27 with TRBJ1-2; 9 nucleotides align to TRBD1. The CDR3 covers 13 residues. V gave up 6 bases and J gave up 8 bases; unmatched junction bases: 7. Germline CDR1 and CDR2: MNHEY and SMNVEV (reference sequence). The CDR3 nucleotides are TGTGCCAGCAGCCTACAGGGGGCAGGCGGCTACACCTTC. This translates into CASSLQGAGGYTF.